This T cell receptor beta chain was recovered during a study of T cell repertoires in cytomegalovirus infection. Study-wide background: CMV epitopes in the study were HLA-C-restricted (recently identified) and HLA-B-restricted (well studied). Whole-study results and caveats: The ex vivo response was dominated by HLA-C-restricted CMV-specific TCR beta clonotypes. There were carriers of CMV plus the relevant HLA, and cumulative public TCR beta family frequency identified them.

Germline V lookup: CDR1 SGHDN, CDR2 FVKESK. The CDR3 extends over 14 amino acids. J lost 2 bases, V lost 2 bases, and 0 bases had no gene match. TCRdb called the reads again in MiXCR, with one record for every CDR3 protein. The sample records about 890,000 distinct CDR3 sequences, around a third being singletons. Only a few counts were recorded for this clonotype. Antigen unknown. This chain uses TRBV14 with TRBJ2-7; TRBD2 agrees at 10 bases. Sequencing used cultured CD8+ T cells from PBMCs, obtained from culture after CMV antigen stimulation. This receptor was identified in a human donor in good health (CMV status not recorded). Some clones in this sample may be carry-over from other donors' samples. Written as DNA, the CDR3 is TGTGCCAGCAGCCAACTAGCGGGGGCCTACGAGCAGTACTTC. Translated: CASSQLAGAYEQYF.